This note documents a single T cell receptor (beta chain) sequence. This CDR3 is 15 amino acids long. The V gene's germline CDR1 is SGDLS and CDR2 YYNGEE. V dropped 4 bases and J dropped 4; count of bases not matched to a gene: 10. Using immunoSEQ multiplex PCR, the repertoire was profiled, and TCRdb retains in-frame clones only, with some absent. The repertoire holds under 350,000 clones, with about 88% as singletons. The sample is drawn from a study of blood T cell repertoires in COVID-19. Study context: Sources were T cells, B-cell-depleted T cells, or PBMCs; the material itself was cDNA or gDNA.

V is TRBV9 and J is TRBJ2-5; 7 bases match TRBD1. This sequence was found in a man aged 70 or older with acute or convalescent COVID-19. The sequencing input was peripheral blood. DNA of the CDR3: TGTGCCAGCAGCACCACAGGGGCAGTGGGAGAGACCCAGTACTTC. Translated, it gives CASSTTGAVGETQYF.